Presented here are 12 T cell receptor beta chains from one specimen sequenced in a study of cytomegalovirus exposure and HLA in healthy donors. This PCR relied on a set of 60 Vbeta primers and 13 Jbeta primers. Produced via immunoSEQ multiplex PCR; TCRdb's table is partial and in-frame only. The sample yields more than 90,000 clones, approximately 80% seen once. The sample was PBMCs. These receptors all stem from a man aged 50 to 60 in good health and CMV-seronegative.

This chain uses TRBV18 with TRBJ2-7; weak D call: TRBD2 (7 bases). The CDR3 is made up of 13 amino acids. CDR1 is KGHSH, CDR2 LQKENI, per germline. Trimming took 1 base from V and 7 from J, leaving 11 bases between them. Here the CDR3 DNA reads TGTGCCAGCTCACCACGGGGGGGCGATGAGCAGTACTTC. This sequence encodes CASSPRGGDEQYF.

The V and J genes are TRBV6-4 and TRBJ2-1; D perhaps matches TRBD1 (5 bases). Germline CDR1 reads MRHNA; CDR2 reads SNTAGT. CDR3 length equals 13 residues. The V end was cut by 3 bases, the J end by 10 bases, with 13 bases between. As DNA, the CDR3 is TGTGCCAGCAGTGAATCTTCCGACAGAGAGCAGTTCTTC. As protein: CASSESSDREQFF.

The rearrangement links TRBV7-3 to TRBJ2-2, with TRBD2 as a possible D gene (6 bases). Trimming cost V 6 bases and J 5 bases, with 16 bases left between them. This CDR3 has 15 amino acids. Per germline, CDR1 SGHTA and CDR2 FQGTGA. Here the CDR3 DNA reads TGTGCCAGCAGAGTTTCAGTGGCGGGGACCGGGGAGCTGTTTTTT. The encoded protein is CASRVSVAGTGELFF.

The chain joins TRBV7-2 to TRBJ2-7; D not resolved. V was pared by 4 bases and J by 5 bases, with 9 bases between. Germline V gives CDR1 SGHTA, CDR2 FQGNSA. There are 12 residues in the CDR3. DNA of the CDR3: TGTGCCAGCAGCTCCGACTGGAACGAGCAGTACTTC. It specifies CASSSDWNEQYF.

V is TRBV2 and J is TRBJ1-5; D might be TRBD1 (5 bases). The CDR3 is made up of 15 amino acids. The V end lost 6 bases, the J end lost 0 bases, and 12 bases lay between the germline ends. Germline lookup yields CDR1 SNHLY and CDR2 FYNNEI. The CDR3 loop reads CASSPTVNSNQPQHF. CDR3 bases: TGTGCCAGCAGCCCGACAGTTAATAGCAATCAGCCCCAGCATTTT.

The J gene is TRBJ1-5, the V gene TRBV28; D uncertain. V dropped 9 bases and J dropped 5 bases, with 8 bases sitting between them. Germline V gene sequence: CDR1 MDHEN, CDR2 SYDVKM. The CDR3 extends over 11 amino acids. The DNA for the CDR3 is TGTGCCAGTACTTCTCATCAGCCCCAGCATTTT. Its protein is CASTSHQPQHF. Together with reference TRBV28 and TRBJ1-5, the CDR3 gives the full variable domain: DVKVTQSSRYLVKRTGEKVFLECVQDMDHENMFWYRQDPGLGLRLIYFSYDVKMKEKGDIPEGYSVSREKKERFSLILESASTNQTSMYLCASTSHQPQHFGDGTRLSIL.

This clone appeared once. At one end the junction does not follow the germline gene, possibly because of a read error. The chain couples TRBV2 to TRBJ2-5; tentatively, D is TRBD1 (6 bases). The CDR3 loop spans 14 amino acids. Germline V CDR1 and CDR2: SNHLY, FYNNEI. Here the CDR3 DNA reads TGTGCCAGCAATAATGCCGGGACACAAGGGACCCAGTACTTC. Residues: CASNNAGTQGTQYF.

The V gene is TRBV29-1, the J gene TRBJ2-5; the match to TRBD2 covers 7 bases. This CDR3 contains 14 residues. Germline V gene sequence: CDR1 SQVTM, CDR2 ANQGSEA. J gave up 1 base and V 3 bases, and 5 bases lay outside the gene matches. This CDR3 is CSVESGASQETQYF. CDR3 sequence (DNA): TGCAGCGTTGAGAGCGGGGCTTCCCAAGAGACCCAGTACTTC.

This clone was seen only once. Written as DNA, the CDR3 is TGTGCCAGCAGCTTCGAGCGGAGCCGGCCCAGCTCCTACAATGAGCAGTTCTTC. Translating it yields CASSFERSRPSSYNEQFF. V and J are TRBV5-5 and TRBJ2-1, with TRBD2 as a possible D gene (5 bases). The V gene's germline CDR1 is SGHKS and CDR2 YYEKEE (reference sequence). With 2 bases removed from V and 0 bases from J, the gap between germline ends came to 18 bases. The length of the CDR3 is 18 residues. Using reference TRBV5-5 and TRBJ2-1 for the parts outside the CDR3, the full variable domain is DAGVTQSPTHLIKTRGQQVTLRCSPISGHKSVSWYQQVLGQGPQFIFQYYEKEERGRGNFPDRFSARQFPNYSSELNVNALLLGDSALYLCASSFERSRPSSYNEQFFGPGTRLTVL.

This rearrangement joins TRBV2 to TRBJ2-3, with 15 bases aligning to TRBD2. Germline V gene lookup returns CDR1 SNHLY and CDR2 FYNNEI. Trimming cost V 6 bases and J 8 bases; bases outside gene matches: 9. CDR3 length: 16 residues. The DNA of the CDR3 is TGTGCCAGCAGGCCTTGGACTAGCGGGAGGGTGGTTACGCAGTATTTT. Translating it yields CASRPWTSGRVVTQYF.

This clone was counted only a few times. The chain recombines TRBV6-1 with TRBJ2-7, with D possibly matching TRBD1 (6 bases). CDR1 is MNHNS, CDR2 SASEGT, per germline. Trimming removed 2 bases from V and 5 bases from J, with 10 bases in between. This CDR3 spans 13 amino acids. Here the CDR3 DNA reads TGTGCCAGCAGTGAATTTACAGGGAACGAGCAGTACTTC. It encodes CASSEFTGNEQYF.

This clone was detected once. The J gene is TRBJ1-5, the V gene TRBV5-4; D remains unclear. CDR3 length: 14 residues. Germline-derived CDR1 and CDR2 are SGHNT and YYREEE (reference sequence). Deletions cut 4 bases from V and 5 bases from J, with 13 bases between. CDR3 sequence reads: CASSPTPGDQPQHF. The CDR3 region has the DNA TGTGCCAGCAGCCCTACCCCCGGGGATCAGCCCCAGCATTTT.